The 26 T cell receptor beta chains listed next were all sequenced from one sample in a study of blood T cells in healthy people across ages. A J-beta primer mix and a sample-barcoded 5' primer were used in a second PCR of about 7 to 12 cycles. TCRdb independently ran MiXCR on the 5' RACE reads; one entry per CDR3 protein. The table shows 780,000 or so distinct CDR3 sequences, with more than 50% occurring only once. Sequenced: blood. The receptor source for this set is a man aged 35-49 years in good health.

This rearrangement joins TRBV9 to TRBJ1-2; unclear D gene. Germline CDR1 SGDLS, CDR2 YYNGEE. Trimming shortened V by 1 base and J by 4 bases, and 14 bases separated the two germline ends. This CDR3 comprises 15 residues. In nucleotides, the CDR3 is TGTGCCAGCAGCGTAATGTTAGGGCCTTCCTATGGCTACACCTTC. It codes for CASSVMLGPSYGYTF.

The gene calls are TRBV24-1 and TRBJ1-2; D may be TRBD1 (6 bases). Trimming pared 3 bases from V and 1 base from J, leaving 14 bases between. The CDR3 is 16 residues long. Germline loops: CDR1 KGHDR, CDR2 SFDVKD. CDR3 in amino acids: CATSDTAGQHNYGYTF. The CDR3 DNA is TGTGCCACCAGTGATACTGCCGGACAGCATAACTATGGCTACACCTTC.

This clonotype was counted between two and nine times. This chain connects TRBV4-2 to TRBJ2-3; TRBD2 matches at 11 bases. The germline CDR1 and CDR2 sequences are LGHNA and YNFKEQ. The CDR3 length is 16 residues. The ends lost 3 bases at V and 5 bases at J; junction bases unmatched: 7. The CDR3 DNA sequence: TGTGCCAGCAGCCAGAGTAGCGGGGGGGCCGTAGATACGCAGTATTTT. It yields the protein CASSQSSGGAVDTQYF.

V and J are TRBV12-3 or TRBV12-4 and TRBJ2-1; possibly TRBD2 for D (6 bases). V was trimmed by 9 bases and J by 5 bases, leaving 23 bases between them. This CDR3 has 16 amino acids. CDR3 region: CASDGGGGPRNNEQFF. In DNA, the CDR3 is TGTGCCAGTGACGGTGGAGGAGGGCCTAGGAACAATGAGCAGTTCTTC.

Written as DNA, the CDR3 is TGTGCCAGCAGTTTACGGAGAGGGCTGAACACTGAAGCTTTCTTT. Translating gives CASSLRRGLNTEAFF. The chain is built from TRBV27 and TRBJ1-1, with D unclear. Germline assignment: CDR1 MNHEY and CDR2 SMNVEV (reference sequence). V lost 2 bases and J lost 0, with 10 bases in between. The CDR3 spans 15 residues.

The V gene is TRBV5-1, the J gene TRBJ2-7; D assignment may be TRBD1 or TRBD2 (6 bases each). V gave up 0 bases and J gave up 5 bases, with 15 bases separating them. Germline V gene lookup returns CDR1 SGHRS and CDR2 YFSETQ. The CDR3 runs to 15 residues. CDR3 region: CASSLDGWGADEQYF. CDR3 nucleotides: TGCGCCAGCAGCTTGGACGGCTGGGGGGCGGACGAGCAGTACTTC.

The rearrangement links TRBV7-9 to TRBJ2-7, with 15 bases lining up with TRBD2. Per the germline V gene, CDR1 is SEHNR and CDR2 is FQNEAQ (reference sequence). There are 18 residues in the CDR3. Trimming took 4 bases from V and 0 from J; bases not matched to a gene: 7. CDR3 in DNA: TGTGCCAGCAGCTCTGAGGGACTAGCGGGAGGAATCTCCTACGAGCAGTACTTC. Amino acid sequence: CASSSEGLAGGISYEQYF.

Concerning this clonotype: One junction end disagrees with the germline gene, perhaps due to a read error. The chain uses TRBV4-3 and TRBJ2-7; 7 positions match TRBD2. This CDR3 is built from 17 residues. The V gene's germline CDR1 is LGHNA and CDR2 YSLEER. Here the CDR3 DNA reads TGCGCCAGCAGCCAAGGGAGCGGGGAACTAAGCCAATACGCGCAGTACTTC. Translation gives CASSQGSGELSQYAQYF.

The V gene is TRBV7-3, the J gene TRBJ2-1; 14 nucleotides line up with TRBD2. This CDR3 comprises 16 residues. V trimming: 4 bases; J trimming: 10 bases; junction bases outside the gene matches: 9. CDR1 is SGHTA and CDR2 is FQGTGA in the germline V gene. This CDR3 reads CASSSSTSGGAGEQFF. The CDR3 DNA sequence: TGTGCCAGCAGCTCGTCGACTAGCGGGGGGGCAGGGGAGCAGTTCTTC.

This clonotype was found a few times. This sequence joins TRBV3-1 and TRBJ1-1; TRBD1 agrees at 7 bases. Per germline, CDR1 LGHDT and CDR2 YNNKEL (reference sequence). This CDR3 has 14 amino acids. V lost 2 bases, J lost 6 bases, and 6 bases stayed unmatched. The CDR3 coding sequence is TGTGCCAGCAGCCAACTGGGCCAGGGGGCTGAAGCTTTCTTT. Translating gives CASSQLGQGAEAFF.

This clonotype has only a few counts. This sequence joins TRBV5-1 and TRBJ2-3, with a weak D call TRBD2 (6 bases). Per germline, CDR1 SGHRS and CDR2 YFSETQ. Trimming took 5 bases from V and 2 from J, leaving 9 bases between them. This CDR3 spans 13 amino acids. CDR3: CASRRGDTDTQYF. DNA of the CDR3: TGCGCCAGCAGGCGGGGCGACACAGATACGCAGTATTTT. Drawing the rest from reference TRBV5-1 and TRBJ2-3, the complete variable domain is KAGVTQTPRYLIKTRGQQVTLSCSPISGHRSVSWYQQTPGQGLQFLFEYFSETQRNKGNFPGRFSGRQFSNSRSEMNVSTLELGDSALYLCASRRGDTDTQYFGPGTRLTVL.

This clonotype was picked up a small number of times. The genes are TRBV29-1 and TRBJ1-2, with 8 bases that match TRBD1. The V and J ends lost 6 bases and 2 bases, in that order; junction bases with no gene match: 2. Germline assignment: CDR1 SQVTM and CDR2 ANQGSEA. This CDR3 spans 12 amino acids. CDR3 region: CSVGQGNYGYTF. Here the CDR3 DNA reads TGCAGCGTCGGACAGGGAAACTATGGCTACACCTTC.

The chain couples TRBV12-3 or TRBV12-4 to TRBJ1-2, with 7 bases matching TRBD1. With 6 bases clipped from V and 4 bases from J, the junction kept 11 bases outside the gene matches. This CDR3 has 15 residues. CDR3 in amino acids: CASRGSTGQGYGYTF. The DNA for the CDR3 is TGTGCCAGCAGAGGCTCGACAGGGCAGGGCTATGGCTACACCTTC.

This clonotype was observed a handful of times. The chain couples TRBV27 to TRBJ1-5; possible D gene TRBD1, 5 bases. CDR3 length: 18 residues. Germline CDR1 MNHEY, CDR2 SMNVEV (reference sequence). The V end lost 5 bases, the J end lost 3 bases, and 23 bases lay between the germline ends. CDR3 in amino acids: CASSLLPLGRDSNQPQHF. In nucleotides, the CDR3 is TGTGCCAGCAGTCTACTACCCCTCGGCAGGGATTCCAATCAGCCCCAGCATTTT.

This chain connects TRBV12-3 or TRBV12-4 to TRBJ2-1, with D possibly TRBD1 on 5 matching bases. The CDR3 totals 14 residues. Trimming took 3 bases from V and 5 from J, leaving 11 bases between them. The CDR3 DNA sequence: TGTGCCAGCAGTTTTGGGGCCACTAACAATGAGCAGTTCTTC. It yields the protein CASSFGATNNEQFF.

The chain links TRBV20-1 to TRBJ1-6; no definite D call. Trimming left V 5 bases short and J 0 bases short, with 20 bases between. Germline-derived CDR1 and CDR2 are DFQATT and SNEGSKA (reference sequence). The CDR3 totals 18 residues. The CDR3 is CSARYPATMGSYNSPLHF. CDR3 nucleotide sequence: TGCAGTGCTCGCTATCCAGCGACGATGGGCTCCTATAATTCACCCCTCCACTTT.

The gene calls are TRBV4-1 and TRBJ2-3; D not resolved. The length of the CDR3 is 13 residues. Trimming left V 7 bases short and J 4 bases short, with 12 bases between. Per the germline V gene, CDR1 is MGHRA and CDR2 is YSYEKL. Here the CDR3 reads CASNHPGSDTQYF. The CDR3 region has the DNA TGCGCCAGCAACCATCCAGGATCAGATACGCAGTATTTT.

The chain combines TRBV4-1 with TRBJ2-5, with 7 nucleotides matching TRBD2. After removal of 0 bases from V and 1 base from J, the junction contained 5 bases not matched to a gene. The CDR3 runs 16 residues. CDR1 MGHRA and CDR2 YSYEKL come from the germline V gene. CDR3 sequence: CASSQEGLAVQETQYF. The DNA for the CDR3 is TGCGCCAGCAGCCAAGAGGGTCTAGCGGTCCAAGAGACCCAGTACTTC.

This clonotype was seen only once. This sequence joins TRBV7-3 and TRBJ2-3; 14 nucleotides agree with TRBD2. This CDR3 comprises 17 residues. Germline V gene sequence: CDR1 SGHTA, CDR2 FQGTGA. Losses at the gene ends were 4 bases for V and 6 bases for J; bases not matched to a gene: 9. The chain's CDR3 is CASSSPGLAGARDTQYF. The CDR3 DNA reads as TGTGCCAGCAGCTCTCCGGGACTAGCGGGGGCACGGGATACGCAGTATTTT.

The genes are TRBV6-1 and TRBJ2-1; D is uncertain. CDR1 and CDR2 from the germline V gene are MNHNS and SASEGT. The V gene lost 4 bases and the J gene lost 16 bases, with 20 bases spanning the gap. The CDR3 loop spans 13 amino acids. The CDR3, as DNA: TGTGCCAGCAGTGCCGTGGGCCTTCAAGAGGCTTTCTTC. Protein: CASSAVGLQEAFF.

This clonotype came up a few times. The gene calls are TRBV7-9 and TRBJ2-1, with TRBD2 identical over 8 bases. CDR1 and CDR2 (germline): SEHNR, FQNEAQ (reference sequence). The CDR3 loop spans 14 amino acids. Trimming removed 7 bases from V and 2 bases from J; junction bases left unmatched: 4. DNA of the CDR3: TGTGCCAGCACCCCAGCGGGGGCCTACAATGAGCAGTTCTTC. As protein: CASTPAGAYNEQFF.

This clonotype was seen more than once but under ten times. The CDR3 nucleotides are TGTGCCAGCAGTTTCATCGGCTACGAGCAGTACTTC. It encodes CASSFIGYEQYF. This rearrangement joins TRBV28 to TRBJ2-7, with D uncertain. CDR3 length: 12 residues. V was shortened by 3 bases and J by 3 bases, with 6 bases between the two germline ends. Per the germline V gene, CDR1 is MDHEN and CDR2 is SYDVKM.

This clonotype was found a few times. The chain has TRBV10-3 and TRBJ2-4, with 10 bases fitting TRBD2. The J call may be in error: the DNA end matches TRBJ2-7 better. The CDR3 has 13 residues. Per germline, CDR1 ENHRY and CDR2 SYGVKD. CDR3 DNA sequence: TGTGCCATCAGCCAGCGGGAGGGCCTCGAGCAGTACTTC. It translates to CAISQREGLEQYF.

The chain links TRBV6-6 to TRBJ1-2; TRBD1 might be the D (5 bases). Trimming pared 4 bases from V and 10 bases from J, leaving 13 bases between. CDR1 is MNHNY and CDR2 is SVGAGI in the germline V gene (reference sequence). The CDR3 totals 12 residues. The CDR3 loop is CASSSGPRDYTF. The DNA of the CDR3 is TGTGCCAGCAGTTCGGGACCAAGAGACTACACCTTC.

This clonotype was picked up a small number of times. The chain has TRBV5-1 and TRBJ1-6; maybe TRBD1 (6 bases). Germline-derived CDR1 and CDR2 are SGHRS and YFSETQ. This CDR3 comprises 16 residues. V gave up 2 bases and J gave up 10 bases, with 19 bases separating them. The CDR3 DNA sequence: TGCGCCAGCAGCTTCGAGGCGGTAACAGGGCAATCACCCCTCCACTTT. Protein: CASSFEAVTGQSPLHF.

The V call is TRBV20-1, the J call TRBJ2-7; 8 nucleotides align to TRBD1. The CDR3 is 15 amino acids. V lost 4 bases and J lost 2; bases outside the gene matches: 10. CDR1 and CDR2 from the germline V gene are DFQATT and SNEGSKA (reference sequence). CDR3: CSAIPRTGNPYEQYF. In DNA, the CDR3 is TGCAGTGCTATTCCCCGGACAGGGAATCCCTACGAGCAGTACTTC.